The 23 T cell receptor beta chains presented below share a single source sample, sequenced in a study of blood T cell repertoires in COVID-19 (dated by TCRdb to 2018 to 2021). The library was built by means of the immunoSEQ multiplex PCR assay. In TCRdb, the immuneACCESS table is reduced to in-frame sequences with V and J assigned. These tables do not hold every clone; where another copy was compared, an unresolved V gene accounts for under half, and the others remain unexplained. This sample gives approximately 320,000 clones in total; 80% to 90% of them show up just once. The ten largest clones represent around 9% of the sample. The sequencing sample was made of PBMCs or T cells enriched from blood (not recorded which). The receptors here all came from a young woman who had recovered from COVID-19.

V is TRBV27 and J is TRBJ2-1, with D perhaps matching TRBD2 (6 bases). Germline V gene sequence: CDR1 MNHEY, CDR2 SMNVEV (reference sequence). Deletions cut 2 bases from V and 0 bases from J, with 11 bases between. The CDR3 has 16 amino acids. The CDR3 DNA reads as TGTGCCAGCAGTTTACACGGGGGTTACTCCTACAATGAGCAGTTCTTC. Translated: CASSLHGGYSYNEQFF.

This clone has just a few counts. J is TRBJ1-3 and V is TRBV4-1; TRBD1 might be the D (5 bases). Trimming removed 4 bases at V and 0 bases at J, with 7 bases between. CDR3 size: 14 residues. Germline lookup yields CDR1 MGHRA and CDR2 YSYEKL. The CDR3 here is CASSRDSSGNTIYF. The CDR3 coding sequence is TGCGCCAGCAGCCGAGACAGCTCTGGAAACACCATATATTTT.

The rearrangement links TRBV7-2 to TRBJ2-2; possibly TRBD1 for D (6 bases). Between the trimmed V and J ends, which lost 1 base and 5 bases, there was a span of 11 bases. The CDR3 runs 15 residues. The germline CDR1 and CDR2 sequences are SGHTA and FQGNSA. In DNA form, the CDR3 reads TGTGCCAGCAGCTTAGGGGGGCCGGGAACCGGGGAGCTGTTTTTT. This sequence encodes CASSLGGPGTGELFF. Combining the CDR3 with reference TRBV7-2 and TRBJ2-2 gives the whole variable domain GAGVSQSPSNKVTEKGKDVELRCDPISGHTALYWYRQSLGQGLEFLIYFQGNSAPDKSGLPSDRFSAERTGGSVSTLTIQRTQQEDSAVYLCASSLGGPGTGELFFGEGSRLTVL.

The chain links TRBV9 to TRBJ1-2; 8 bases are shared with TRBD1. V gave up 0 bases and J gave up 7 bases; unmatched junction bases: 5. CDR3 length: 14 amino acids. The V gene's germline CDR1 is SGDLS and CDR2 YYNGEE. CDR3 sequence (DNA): TGTGCCAGCAGCGTAGAACAGGGGGATGGTGGCTACACCTTC. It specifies CASSVEQGDGGYTF.

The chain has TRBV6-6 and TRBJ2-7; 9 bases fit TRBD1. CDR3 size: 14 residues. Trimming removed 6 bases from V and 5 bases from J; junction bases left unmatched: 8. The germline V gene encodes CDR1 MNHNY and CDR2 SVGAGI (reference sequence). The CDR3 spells CASRELGTGHEQYF. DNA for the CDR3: TGTGCCAGCAGAGAACTCGGGACAGGGCACGAGCAGTACTTC.

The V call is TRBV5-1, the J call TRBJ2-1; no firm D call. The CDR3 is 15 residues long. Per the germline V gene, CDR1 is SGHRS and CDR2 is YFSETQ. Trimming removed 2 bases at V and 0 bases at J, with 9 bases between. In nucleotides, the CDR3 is TGCGCCAGCAGCTTTGGCGGTAGCTCCTACAATGAGCAGTTCTTC. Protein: CASSFGGSSYNEQFF.

CDR3 protein: CASSHTENTEAFF. The CDR3 DNA is TGCGCCAGCAGCCATACAGAGAACACTGAAGCTTTCTTT. The chain links TRBV4-3 to TRBJ1-1; D gene unclear. Germline CDR1 and CDR2: LGHNA and YSLEER. CDR3 length: 13 amino acids. Trimming cost V 3 bases and J 1 base, with 6 bases left between them.

This chain's CDR3 is CATGGLADVNEQFF. The CDR3 nucleotides read TGTGCCACCGGGGGGCTAGCGGACGTCAATGAGCAGTTCTTC. The chain couples TRBV25-1 to TRBJ2-1, with TRBD2 as a possible D gene (7 bases). CDR3 length: 14 residues. CDR1 is MGHDK, CDR2 SYGVNS, per germline. Trimming took off 10 bases at V and 6 bases at J, with 19 bases between the two ends.

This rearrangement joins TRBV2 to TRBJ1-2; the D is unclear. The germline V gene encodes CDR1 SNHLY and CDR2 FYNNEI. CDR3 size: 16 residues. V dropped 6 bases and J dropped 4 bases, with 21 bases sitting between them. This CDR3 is CASSGVLRVQGYGYTF. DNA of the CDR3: TGTGCCAGCAGCGGGGTCCTTAGGGTACAAGGCTATGGCTACACCTTC.

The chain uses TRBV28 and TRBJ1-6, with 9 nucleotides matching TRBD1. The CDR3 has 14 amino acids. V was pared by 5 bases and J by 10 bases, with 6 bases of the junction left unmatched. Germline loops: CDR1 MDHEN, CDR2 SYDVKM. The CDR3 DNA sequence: TGTGCCAGCAGTGTCCGGGACAGGGACTCACCCCTCCACTTT. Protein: CASSVRDRDSPLHF.

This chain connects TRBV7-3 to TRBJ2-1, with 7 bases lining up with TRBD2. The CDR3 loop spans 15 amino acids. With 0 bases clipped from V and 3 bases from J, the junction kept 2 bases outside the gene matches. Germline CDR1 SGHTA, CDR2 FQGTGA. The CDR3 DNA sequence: TGTGCCAGCAGCTTAACCCAGCGGGGCTACAATGAGCAGTTCTTC. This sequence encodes CASSLTQRGYNEQFF.

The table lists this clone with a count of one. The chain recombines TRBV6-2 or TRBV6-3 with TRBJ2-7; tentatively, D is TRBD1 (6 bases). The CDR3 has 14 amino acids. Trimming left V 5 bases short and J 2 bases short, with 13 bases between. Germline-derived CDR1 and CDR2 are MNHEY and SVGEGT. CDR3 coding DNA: TGTGCCAGCAGTGTTACACAGGGTACCTACGAGCAGTACTTC. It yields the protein CASSVTQGTYEQYF.

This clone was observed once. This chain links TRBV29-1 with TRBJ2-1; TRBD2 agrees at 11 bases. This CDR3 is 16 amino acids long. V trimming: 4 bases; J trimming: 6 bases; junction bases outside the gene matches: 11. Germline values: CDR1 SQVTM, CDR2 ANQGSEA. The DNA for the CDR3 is TGCAGCGTTGCGTGGACAACACTAGCGGGGGCCAATGAGCAGTTCTTC. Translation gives CSVAWTTLAGANEQFF.

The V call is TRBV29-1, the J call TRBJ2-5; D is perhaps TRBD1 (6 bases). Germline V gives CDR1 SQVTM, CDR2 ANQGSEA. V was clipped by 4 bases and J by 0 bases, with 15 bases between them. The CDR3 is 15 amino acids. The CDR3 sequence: CSVGAGPGDQETQYF. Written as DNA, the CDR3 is TGCAGCGTTGGGGCTGGGCCAGGGGACCAAGAGACCCAGTACTTC.

The CDR3 DNA reads TGTGCCACCAGTGATTCCGGACAGAATGAAAAACTGTTTTTT. Translated: CATSDSGQNEKLFF. The chain is built from TRBV24-1 and TRBJ1-4, with D perhaps matching TRBD1 (6 bases). Per the germline V gene, CDR1 is KGHDR and CDR2 is SFDVKD. The CDR3 length is 14 residues. Trimming pared 2 bases from V and 5 bases from J, leaving 8 bases between.

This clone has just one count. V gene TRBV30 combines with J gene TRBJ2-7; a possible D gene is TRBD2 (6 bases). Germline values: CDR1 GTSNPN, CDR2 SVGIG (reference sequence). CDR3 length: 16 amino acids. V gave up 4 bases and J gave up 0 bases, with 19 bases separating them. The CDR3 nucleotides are TGTGCCTGGATGGGACTGTCCTTGACTAGCTCCTACGAGCAGTACTTC. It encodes CAWMGLSLTSSYEQYF.

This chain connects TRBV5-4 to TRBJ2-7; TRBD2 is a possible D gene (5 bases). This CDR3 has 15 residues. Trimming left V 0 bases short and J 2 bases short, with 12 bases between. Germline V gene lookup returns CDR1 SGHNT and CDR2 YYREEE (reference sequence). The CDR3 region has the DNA TGTGCCAGCAGCTTGGGATCCGGGAACCCCTACGAGCAGTACTTC. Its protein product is CASSLGSGNPYEQYF.

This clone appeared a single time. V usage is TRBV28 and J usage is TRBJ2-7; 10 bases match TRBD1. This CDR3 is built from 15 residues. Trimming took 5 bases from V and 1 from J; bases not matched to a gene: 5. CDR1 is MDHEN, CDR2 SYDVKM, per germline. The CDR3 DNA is TGTGCCAGCAGTACGCCGGGACAGGGGTCCTACGAGCAGTACTTC. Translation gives CASSTPGQGSYEQYF.

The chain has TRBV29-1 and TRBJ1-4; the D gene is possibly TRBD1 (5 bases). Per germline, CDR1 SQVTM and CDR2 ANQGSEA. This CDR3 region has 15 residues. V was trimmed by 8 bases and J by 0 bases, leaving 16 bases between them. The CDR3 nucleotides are TGCAGCCCTTACAGGAGTAACGCAACTAATGAAAAACTGTTTTTT. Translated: CSPYRSNATNEKLFF.

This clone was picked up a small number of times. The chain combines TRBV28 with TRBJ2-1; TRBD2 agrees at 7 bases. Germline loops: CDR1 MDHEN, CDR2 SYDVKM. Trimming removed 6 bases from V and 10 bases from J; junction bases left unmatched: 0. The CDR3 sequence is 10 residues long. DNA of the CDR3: TGTGCCAGCAGAGCGGGAGAGCAGTTCTTC. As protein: CASRAGEQFF.

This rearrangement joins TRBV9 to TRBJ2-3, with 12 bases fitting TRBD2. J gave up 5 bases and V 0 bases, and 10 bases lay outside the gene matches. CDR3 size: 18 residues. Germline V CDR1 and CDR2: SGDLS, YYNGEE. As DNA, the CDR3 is TGTGCCAGCAGCGTAGGCCTACTAGCGGGGGGCCTGGAAGATACGCAGTATTTT. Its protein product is CASSVGLLAGGLEDTQYF.

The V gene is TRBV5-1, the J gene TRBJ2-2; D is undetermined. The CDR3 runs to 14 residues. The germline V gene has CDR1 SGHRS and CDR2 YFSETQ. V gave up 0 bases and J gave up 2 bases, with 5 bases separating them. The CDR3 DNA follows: TGCGCCAGCAGCTTGGAACTCAACACCGGGGAGCTGTTTTTT. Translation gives CASSLELNTGELFF.

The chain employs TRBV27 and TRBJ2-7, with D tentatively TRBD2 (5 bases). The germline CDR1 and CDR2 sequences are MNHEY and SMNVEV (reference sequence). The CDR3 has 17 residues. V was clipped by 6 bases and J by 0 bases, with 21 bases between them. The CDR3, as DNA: TGTGCCAGCAGCCTACATTTCGTAAATGAGGGCTCCTACGAGCAGTACTTC. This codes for CASSLHFVNEGSYEQYF.